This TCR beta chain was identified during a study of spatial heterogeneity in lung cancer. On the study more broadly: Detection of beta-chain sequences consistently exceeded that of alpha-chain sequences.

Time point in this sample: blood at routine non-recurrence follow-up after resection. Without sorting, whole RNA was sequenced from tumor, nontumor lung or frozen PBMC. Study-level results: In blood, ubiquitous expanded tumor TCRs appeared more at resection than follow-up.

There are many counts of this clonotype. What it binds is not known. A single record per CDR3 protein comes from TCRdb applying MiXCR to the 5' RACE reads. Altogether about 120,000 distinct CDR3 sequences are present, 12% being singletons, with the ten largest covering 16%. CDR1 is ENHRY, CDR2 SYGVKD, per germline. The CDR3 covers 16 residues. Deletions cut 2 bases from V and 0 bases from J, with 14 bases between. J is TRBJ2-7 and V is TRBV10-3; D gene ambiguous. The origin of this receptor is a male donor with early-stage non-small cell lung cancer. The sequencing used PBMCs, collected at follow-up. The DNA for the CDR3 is TGTGCCATCAGTGAGATAAAGGTTGGAAGCTCCTACGAGCAGTACTTC. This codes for CAISEIKVGSSYEQYF.